This T cell receptor (beta chain) was recorded in a study of cytomegalovirus exposure and HLA in healthy donors. From germline, CDR1 is SQVTM and CDR2 ANQGSEA. V was pared by 7 bases and J by 0 bases, with 15 bases between. This CDR3 comprises 14 residues. PCR involved 60 Vbeta and 13 Jbeta primers. Clones were read by immunoSEQ multiplex PCR, and TCRdb kept only the in-frame ones, dropping some. The sample shows a few hundred thousand clones, around 66% of them seen only once. The sample was PBMCs. This chain uses TRBV29-1 with TRBJ1-2, with a tentative D call TRBD1 (6 bases). The TCR was taken from a female donor in good health and CMV-seronegative. The CDR3: CSARDRTPNYGYTF. DNA for the CDR3: TGCAGCGCCCGCGACAGGACCCCTAACTATGGCTACACCTTC.